The clone carrying this T cell receptor (beta chain) was seen a few times. The sample belongs to a study of patients and donors after allogeneic stem cell transplantation. MiXCR, run by TCRdb on the RT-PCR reads, gives a single entry per CDR3 protein. This sample has about 960,000 distinct CDR3 sequences, with 18% found just once. The V end was cut by 5 bases, the J end by 10 bases, with 18 bases between. CDR1 is MNHEY, CDR2 SMNVEV, per germline (reference sequence). The CDR3 covers 15 residues. The clonotype originates from a human donor who was either an allogeneic HSCT recipient or a stem cell or donor lymphocyte infusion donor (not recorded which). It is not recorded whose cells these are; they may come from a transplant donor. The gene calls are TRBV27 and TRBJ1-6; weak D call: TRBD1 (6 bases). Sequencing input: blood, either unsorted or a sorted T cell fraction (not recorded which). CDR3 sequence reads: CASSPITGQGSPLHF. The CDR3 DNA sequence: TGTGCCAGCAGTCCCATCACGGGACAAGGATCACCCCTCCACTTT.